The 28 T cell receptor beta chains below were found in one sample sequenced in a study of patients and donors after allogeneic stem cell transplantation. In TCRdb, the RT-PCR reads were re-called with MiXCR into one record per CDR3 protein. The repertoire consists of tens of thousands of distinct CDR3 sequences, with more than 25% occurring once and the leading ten covering around 27%. Sequencing was performed on blood, either unsorted or a sorted T cell fraction (not recorded which). The origin of the receptors is a human donor who was either an allogeneic HSCT recipient or a stem cell or donor lymphocyte infusion donor (not recorded which). It is not recorded whose cells these are; they may come from a transplant donor.

Details on this clonotype: This may come from a read error, since a much larger clone is one base off. The V gene is TRBV2, the J gene TRBJ1-4; D might be TRBD1 (6 bases). Trimming cost V 6 bases and J 0 bases, with 17 bases left between them. This CDR3 has 17 amino acids. Per germline, CDR1 SNHLY and CDR2 FYNNEI. This CDR3 is CASRRGTKDSTNEKLFF. In DNA form, the CDR3 reads TGTGCCAGCAGGAGGGGGACAAAGGACTCAACTAATGAAAAACTGTTTTTT.

Ten or more counts support this clonotype. This chain links TRBV7-9 with TRBJ1-4; no definite D call. Germline V gene sequence: CDR1 SEHNR, CDR2 FQNEAQ (reference sequence). CDR3 size: 16 residues. Trimming removed 2 bases from V and 0 bases from J, with 10 bases in between. The CDR3 spells CASSLSPVPTNEKLFF. The CDR3 DNA is TGTGCCAGCAGCTTATCCCCCGTGCCAACTAATGAAAAACTGTTTTTT.

This clonotype was found many times. The V gene is TRBV12-3 or TRBV12-4, the J gene TRBJ1-1; D ambiguous. The V end was cut by 3 bases, the J end by 0 bases, with 8 bases between. The CDR3 length is 14 residues. CDR3 DNA sequence: TGTGCCAGCAGTTTCCGCACTCTGAACACTGAAGCTTTCTTT. Protein product: CASSFRTLNTEAFF.

The chain has TRBV6-5 and TRBJ1-6; possibly TRBD1 for D (5 bases). CDR3 length: 17 residues. Trimming stripped 0 bases from V and 2 bases from J, with 11 bases between. From germline, CDR1 is MNHEY and CDR2 SVGAGI. The CDR3 is CASSYSGGRAYNSPLHF. CDR3 DNA: TGTGCCAGCAGTTACTCGGGGGGAAGGGCCTATAATTCACCCCTCCACTTT.

The rearrangement links TRBV12-3 or TRBV12-4 to TRBJ1-5; a weak D match, TRBD1 (5 bases). CDR3 length: 15 amino acids. V dropped 5 bases and J dropped 4 bases, with 15 bases sitting between them. The CDR3 loop reads CASSQGHRENQPQHF. The DNA of the CDR3 is TGTGCCAGCAGTCAAGGACATAGGGAGAATCAGCCCCAGCATTTT.

The chain has TRBV21-1 and TRBJ2-7; no check of the table's D call, TRBD1, against the DNA was made. TRBV21-1 is given as a pseudogene. This CDR3 comprises 15 residues. In DNA, the CDR3 is TGTGCCAGCAGTGCCGGGACAGGGGAAAAGTACGAGCAGTACTTC. It yields the protein CASSAGTGEKYEQYF.

This chain joins TRBV3-1 and TRBJ1-5, with no clear D. V was pared by 1 base and J by 5 bases, with 9 bases between. This CDR3 has 14 residues. The germline V gene encodes CDR1 LGHDT and CDR2 YNNKEL (reference sequence). The CDR3 DNA reads TGTGCCAGCAGCCAAGGTACAGCGTATCAGCCCCAGCATTTT. Translated, it gives CASSQGTAYQPQHF.

Here the CDR3 DNA reads TGTGCCAGCAGTACTCCCGGGAGAGACATTCAGTACTTC. Its translation is CASSTPGRDIQYF. The gene calls are TRBV6-5 and TRBJ2-4, with D possibly being TRBD2 (6 bases). The germline gives CDR1 MNHEY, CDR2 SVGAGI. The CDR3 sequence is 13 residues long. With 5 bases removed from V and 8 bases from J, the gap between germline ends came to 13 bases.

The J gene is TRBJ2-5, the V gene TRBV7-9; 10 bases are shared with TRBD2. Germline CDR1 SEHNR, CDR2 FQNEAQ (reference sequence). The ends lost 5 bases at V and 3 bases at J; junction bases unmatched: 9. The CDR3 totals 16 residues. CDR3 residues: CASSDLLLAGEETQYF. The CDR3 region has the DNA TGTGCCAGCAGCGATCTACTTCTAGCGGGAGAAGAGACCCAGTACTTC. Combining the CDR3 with reference TRBV7-9 and TRBJ2-5 gives the whole variable domain DTGVSQNPRHKITKRGQNVTFRCDPISEHNRLYWYRQTLGQGPEFLTYFQNEAQLEKSRLLSDRFSAERPKGSFSTLEIQRTEQGDSAMYLCASSDLLLAGEETQYFGPGTRLLVL.

This clonotype was seen a handful of times. The DNA of the CDR3 is TGCGCCAGCAGCCAAAGACTTAAAGAGACCCAGTACTTC. Amino acid sequence: CASSQRLKETQYF. The chain joins TRBV4-1 to TRBJ2-5; D remains unclear. Trimming took off 2 bases at V and 3 bases at J, with 7 bases between the two ends. Germline loops: CDR1 MGHRA, CDR2 YSYEKL. The CDR3 is 13 amino acids.

This clonotype appeared a single time. V and J are TRBV5-4 and TRBJ2-7; D might be TRBD1 or TRBD2, each matching 5 bases. The CDR3 runs 14 residues. V lost 4 bases and J lost 0, with 11 bases in between. CDR1 is SGHNT and CDR2 is YYREEE in the germline V gene (reference sequence). The CDR3 here is CASSPGPNSYEQYF. CDR3 DNA sequence: TGTGCCAGCAGCCCGGGACCGAACTCCTACGAGCAGTACTTC.

This clonotype was observed a few times. The chain joins TRBV30 to TRBJ1-4, with D tentatively TRBD1 (5 bases). The germline V gene encodes CDR1 GTSNPN and CDR2 SVGIG (reference sequence). Trimming removed 7 bases at V and 0 bases at J, with 12 bases between. CDR3 length equals 14 residues. The CDR3 nucleotides are TGTGCCTCGAGAGCGGGGGCAACTAATGAAAAACTGTTTTTT. Translated, it gives CASRAGATNEKLFF. The entire variable domain, with the rest obtained from reference TRBV30 and TRBJ1-4, is as follows: SQTIHQWPATLVQPVGSPLSLECTVEGTSNPNLYWYRQAAGRGLQLLFYSVGIGQISSEVPQNLSASRPQDRQFILSSKKLLLSDSGFYLCASRAGATNEKLFFGSGTQLSVL.

The chain uses TRBV7-3 and TRBJ2-3; D gene ambiguous. Germline CDR1 and CDR2: SGHTA and FQGTGA. The CDR3 length is 14 residues. The germline V and J ends were trimmed by 5 bases and 1 base, with 10 bases remaining between them. CDR3 DNA: TGTGCCAGCAGCCCCTCATTGGGCACAGATACGCAGTATTTT. Its translation is CASSPSLGTDTQYF.

J is TRBJ2-3 and V is TRBV7-2; unclear D gene. Germline CDR1 and CDR2: SGHTA and FQGNSA. This CDR3 has 11 residues. V dropped 6 bases and J dropped 4 bases, with 5 bases sitting between them. The CDR3 DNA follows: TGTGCCAGCAGGATAGCAGATACGCAGTATTTT. Amino acid sequence: CASRIADTQYF.

This clonotype was picked up a small number of times. This chain links TRBV20-1 with TRBJ2-1; tentative D call: TRBD2 (7 bases). With 3 bases removed from V and 0 bases from J, the gap between germline ends came to 9 bases. The germline gives CDR1 DFQATT, CDR2 SNEGSKA (reference sequence). CDR3 length: 14 residues. The CDR3 is CSASGGRSYNEQFF. In DNA, the CDR3 is TGCAGTGCTAGCGGGGGGCGCTCCTACAATGAGCAGTTCTTC.

There are a few counts of this clonotype. The chain couples TRBV5-6 to TRBJ2-1; TRBD1 might be the D (7 bases). V was cut by 3 bases and J by 1 base, with 23 bases left in between. The CDR3 is 19 residues long. CDR1 SGHDT and CDR2 YYEEEE come from the germline V gene. CDR3 amino acids: CASSSPSGTQGGSYNEQFF. CDR3 bases: TGTGCCAGCAGCTCACCCTCAGGGACCCAGGGGGGATCCTACAATGAGCAGTTCTTC.

This clonotype was detected a few times. V gene TRBV6-2 or TRBV6-3 combines with J gene TRBJ2-1, with D possibly TRBD2 on 6 matching bases. CDR1 is MNHEY and CDR2 is SVGEGT in the germline V gene. V gave up 4 bases and J gave up 6 bases, with 13 bases separating them. The CDR3 consists of 14 residues. The CDR3 bases are TGTGCCAGCAGTTGGGTGGGGGGAGGCAATGAGCAGTTCTTC. This gives the protein CASSWVGGGNEQFF.

The genes are TRBV4-2 and TRBJ2-3, with 8 bases that match TRBD2. With 0 bases clipped from V and 6 bases from J, the junction kept 14 bases outside the gene matches. CDR1 LGHNA and CDR2 YNFKEQ come from the germline V gene. This CDR3 is 18 amino acids long. The CDR3 DNA reads TGTGCCAGCAGCCAAGATTACGAGCCGGGGGGGCGGGCCGATACGCAGTATTTT. Encoded protein: CASSQDYEPGGRADTQYF.

CDR3 region: CASSVAPRKGGEQFF. CDR3 nucleotide sequence: TGTGCCAGCAGCGTAGCGCCAAGGAAGGGCGGTGAGCAGTTCTTC. The chain joins TRBV9 to TRBJ2-1, with no clear D. Germline V gene sequence: CDR1 SGDLS, CDR2 YYNGEE. V lost 0 bases, J lost 9 bases, and 16 bases lay in between. This CDR3 region has 15 residues.

The CDR3 reads CASSWDRGDADTQYF. Written as DNA, the CDR3 is TGTGCCAGCAGCTGGGACAGGGGGGACGCAGATACGCAGTATTTT. J is TRBJ2-3 and V is TRBV11-2; 11 bases agree with TRBD1. The germline V gene has CDR1 SGHAT and CDR2 FQNNGV. The CDR3 has 15 amino acids. Trimming cost V 4 bases and J 4 bases; bases outside gene matches: 4. The full variable domain, with the rest looked up from reference TRBV11-2 and TRBJ2-3, is EAGVAQSPRYKIIEKRQSVAFWCNPISGHATLYWYQQILGQGPKLLIQFQNNGVVDDSQLPKDRFSAERLKGVDSTLKIQPAKLEDSAVYLCASSWDRGDADTQYFGPGTRLTVL.

The chain is built from TRBV11-3 and TRBJ1-2; 7 bases align to TRBD1. V was pared by 5 bases and J by 2 bases, with 5 bases of the junction left unmatched. The germline V gene has CDR1 SGHNT and CDR2 YENEEA. This CDR3 spans 14 amino acids. CDR3 loop: CASSRRQGNYGYTF. The CDR3, as DNA: TGTGCCAGCAGCCGCCGACAGGGAAACTATGGCTACACCTTC. The full variable domain, its missing parts supplied by reference TRBV11-3 and TRBJ1-2, is EAGVVQSPRYKIIEKKQPVAFWCNPISGHNTLYWYLQNLGQGPELLIRYENEEAVDDSQLPKDRFSAERLKGVDSTLKIQPAELGDSAVYLCASSRRQGNYGYTFGSGTRLTVV.

The genes are TRBV15 and TRBJ2-7; TRBD1 agrees at 9 bases. CDR3 size: 14 residues. CDR1 and CDR2 from the germline V gene are LNHNV and YYDKDF (reference sequence). J gave up 4 bases and V 4 bases, and 5 bases lay outside the gene matches. CDR3: CATSKGQGAYEQYF. DNA for the CDR3: TGTGCCACCAGCAAGGGACAGGGCGCTTACGAGCAGTACTTC.

This clonotype was found a few times. The J gene is TRBJ2-5, the V gene TRBV12-5; D unclear. CDR1 is LGHNT, CDR2 FRNRAP, per germline. This CDR3 spans 11 amino acids. Trimming removed 4 bases at V and 5 bases at J, with 5 bases between. CDR3 region: CASGSMETQYF. The CDR3 bases are TGTGCTAGTGGTTCAATGGAGACCCAGTACTTC. Full variable domain (remainder filled in from reference TRBV12-5 and TRBJ2-5): DARVTQTPRHKVTEMGQEVTMRCQPILGHNTVFWYRQTMMQGLELLAYFRNRAPLDDSGMPKDRFSAEMPDATLATLKIQPSEPRDSAVYFCASGSMETQYFGPGTRLLVL.

In this sample, this clonotype turned up many times. This chain links TRBV4-3 with TRBJ2-1; D could derive from TRBD1 or TRBD2 (5 bases each). The CDR3 sequence is 15 residues long. V was cut by 2 bases and J by 3 bases, with 11 bases left in between. CDR1 LGHNA and CDR2 YSLEER come from the germline V gene. Here the CDR3 DNA reads TGCGCCAGCAGCCAATACCGGGACGTCTACAATGAGCAGTTCTTC. Residues: CASSQYRDVYNEQFF.

The rearrangement links TRBV7-9 to TRBJ1-1; TRBD1 aligns across 8 bases. The CDR3 loop spans 15 amino acids. CDR1 and CDR2 from the germline V gene are SEHNR and FQNEAQ (reference sequence). Trimming cost V 5 bases and J 1 base; bases outside gene matches: 6. The chain's CDR3 is CASSTRDRKNTEAFF. The CDR3 DNA reads as TGTGCCAGCAGCACCCGGGACAGGAAGAACACTGAAGCTTTCTTT. Based on the CDR3 plus reference TRBV7-9 and TRBJ1-1, the full variable domain is DTGVSQNPRHKITKRGQNVTFRCDPISEHNRLYWYRQTLGQGPEFLTYFQNEAQLEKSRLLSDRFSAERPKGSFSTLEIQRTEQGDSAMYLCASSTRDRKNTEAFFGQGTRLTVV.

Only a few counts were recorded for this clonotype. The chain is built from TRBV24-1 and TRBJ1-5, with 7 positions matching TRBD1. The CDR3 spans 15 residues. The J segment lost 6 bases and the V segment lost 3 bases, leaving 7 bases of the junction unmatched. The germline gives CDR1 KGHDR, CDR2 SFDVKD. This CDR3 reads CATSDSRQGSQPQHF. CDR3 in DNA: TGTGCCACCAGTGATAGCAGACAGGGTAGTCAGCCCCAGCATTTT.

V usage is TRBV2 and J usage is TRBJ2-2; a weak D match, TRBD1 (5 bases). CDR3 size: 16 residues. Germline V gene data show CDR1 as SNHLY and CDR2 as FYNNEI. V lost 7 bases to trimming and J lost 3 bases, with 18 bases between them. This CDR3 is CASTPGHPLYTGELFF. The DNA of the CDR3 is TGTGCCAGCACCCCAGGGCACCCACTCTACACCGGGGAGCTGTTTTTT.

This clonotype was picked up a small number of times. The J gene is TRBJ2-7, the V gene TRBV27; 13 bases are a match to TRBD2. The CDR3 has 17 residues. Germline CDR1 MNHEY, CDR2 SMNVEV (reference sequence). Unmatched junction bases numbered 12, after V lost 6 bases and J lost 4 bases. CDR3 loop: CASSRATTSGRMYEQYF. The CDR3 bases are TGTGCCAGCAGCAGGGCCACGACTAGCGGGAGGATGTACGAGCAGTACTTC.